These T cell receptor beta chains were read from a single sample in a study of technical replicates of blood from several donors. Here immunoSEQ multiplex PCR was the method, and the copy in TCRdb shows in-frame clones only, minus some. The sample has 75,000 to 95,000 clones, around nine tenths seen once. The source material was T cells isolated from PBMCs. Every receptor here comes from a human donor in good health. The CDR3 runs from the conserved cysteine through the conserved F or W. A D gene is named only where the DNA matches it firmly. Not every row has a clone size; where given, it reads once, few, many or a size class.

NA	NA	TRBV13	TRBJ2-7	TGTGCCAGCAGCCACGGTAGCTACGAGCAGTACTTC	CASSHGSYEQYF
few	TRBD1	TRBV5-1	TRBJ2-5	TGCGCCAGCAGCTATGGGACAGAAGAGACCCAGTACTTC	CASSYGTEETQYF
NA	TRBD1	TRBV15	TRBJ1-2	TGTGCCACCAGCAGAGATGTAGGGGGCGGCTATGGCTACACCTTC	CATSRDVGGGYGYTF
NA	TRBD2	TRBV4-2	TRBJ2-5	TGTGCCAGCAGCCAAGGATTAGGGGTGAGCGGGAGTTGGCAAGAGACCCAGTACTTC	CASSQGLGVSGSWQETQYF
NA	TRBD2	TRBV18	TRBJ2-7	TGTGCCAGCTCACCCACCGGCGGTAGCGGGATAGTCTACGAGCAGTACTTC	CASSPTGGSGIVYEQYF
NA	NA	TRBV10-3	TRBJ2-7	TGTGCCATAGCGGACAGTCTTACCTACGAGCAGTACTTC	CAIADSLTYEQYF
NA	NA	TRBV28	TRBJ2-1	TGTGCCAGCACTGTAGCCTCTGCCGACTCCTACAATGAGCAGTTCTTC	CASTVASADSYNEQFF
NA	NA	TRBV27	TRBJ2-2	TGTGCCAGCAGCTCACATAACACCGGGGAGCTGTTTTTT	CASSSHNTGELFF
NA	NA	TRBV10-3	TRBJ2-6	TGTGCCATCAGTGGGCTAGGAGGGGACTCTGGGGCCAACGTCCTGACTTTC	CAISGLGGDSGANVLTF
NA	TRBD1	TRBV2	TRBJ2-7	TGTGCCAGCAGTGAATCGGGGACAGAGATTGAGTACTTC	CASSESGTEIEYF
NA	NA	TRBV5-8	TRBJ2-1	TGTGCCAGCAGCTTGCGGTACAGGCGGGGTGAGCAGTTCTTC	CASSLRYRRGEQFF
NA	NA	TRBV5-3	TRBJ2-1	TGTGCCAGAAGCGAACCGGGACTTTTCCACAATGAGCAGTTCTTC	CARSEPGLFHNEQFF
NA	NA	TRBV19	TRBJ1-5	TGTGCCAGTAACGGGGGGCTAAATCAGCCCCAGCATTTT	CASNGGLNQPQHF
NA	NA	TRBV9	TRBJ2-7	TGTGCCAGCAGTGGTTCCCCGGGCGAGCAGTACTTC	CASSGSPGEQYF
NA	TRBD2	TRBV6-9	TRBJ2-3	TGTGCCAGCAGTTGGATGCGGGGGGGCCCCGATACGCAGTATTTT	CASSWMRGGPDTQYF
NA	NA	TRBV9	TRBJ2-3	TGTGCCAGCAGCGTAGGGGACTGGGACACAGATACGCAGTATTTT	CASSVGDWDTDTQYF
NA	NA	TRBV10-3	TRBJ2-2	TGTGCCATCAGTGAACAGGCAAACACCGGGGAGCTGTTTTTT	CAISEQANTGELFF
NA	NA	TRBV5-1	TRBJ2-3	TGCGCCAGCAGAGATCGGGATACGCAGTATTTT	CASRDRDTQYF
NA	NA	TRBV11-2	TRBJ1-5	TGTGCCAGCAGCTTAGGCGGGTTTCAGCCCCAGCATTTT	CASSLGGFQPQHF
few	TRBD2	TRBV4-1	TRBJ2-1	TGCGCCAGCAGCCGAATTGCGGGAGTGGTCTACAATGAGCAGTTCTTC	CASSRIAGVVYNEQFF
few	NA	TRBV29-1	TRBJ1-2	TGCAGCGTTGGCCCCATACTAGGCTACACCTTC	CSVGPILGYTF
NA	NA	TRBV6-5	TRBJ2-1	TGTGCCAGCAGCCGAGCTGGAGGGACCCCTGAGCAGTTCTTC	CASSRAGGTPEQFF
NA	TRBD1	TRBV5-5	TRBJ1-2	TGTGCCAGCAGCGTGGACGGACAGGGAGACTATGGCTACACCTTC	CASSVDGQGDYGYTF
NA	TRBD1	TRBV25-1	TRBJ2-7	TGTGCCAGCAGTGAATATCCCAGGGGGCTTTTCTACGAGCAGTACTTC	CASSEYPRGLFYEQYF
NA	NA	TRBV19	TRBJ1-4	TGTGCCAGTACCCCCGGGGGGACTAATGAAAAACTGTTTTTT	CASTPGGTNEKLFF
few	TRBD1	TRBV18	TRBJ2-1	TGTGCCAGCTCGACAGGGGTAAGCTCCTACAATGAGCAGTTCTTC	CASSTGVSSYNEQFF